The sample holds many counts of the clone carrying this TCR beta chain. These data belong to a study of neurological immune-mediated disorders. TCRdb called the 5' RACE reads again in MiXCR, with one record for every CDR3 protein. The sample shows about 60,000 distinct CDR3 sequences, roughly 4% of them seen only once. The CDR3 length is 16 residues. V gave up 5 bases and J gave up 0 bases; unmatched junction bases: 9. Germline V gene lookup returns CDR1 SQVTM and CDR2 ANQGSEA. The chain employs TRBV29-1 and TRBJ2-1, with 8 bases identical to TRBD2. The sequenced sample consisted of PBMCs. The receptor comes from a woman between 50 and 59 years old with multiple sclerosis. CDR3 nucleotides: TGCAGCGTTATCCAAGCGGGAGAAAGCTCCTACAATGAGCAGTTCTTC. It yields the protein CSVIQAGESSYNEQFF.